This T cell receptor beta chain was documented in a study of OX40 agonist ivuxolimab in advanced cancers. Broader study findings: In the 0.1-3.0 mg/kg groups, partial responders showed among the lowest expansion. Some nonresponders likewise displayed low normalized T-cell clonal expansion. Blood T cells, both CD4+ and CD8+, expanded clonally by week 6 at 0.1 to 3.0 mg/kg.

Germline CDR1 WNHNN, CDR2 SYGVQD (reference sequence). The CDR3 covers 13 residues. V lost 4 bases to trimming and J lost 5 bases, with 8 bases between them. Method: immunoSEQ multiplex PCR; TCRdb's copy keeps in-frame clones and lacks some. The sample lists tens of thousands of clones; around 90% were seen once. Turning to this clone: What it binds is not known.

The origin of this receptor is an adult with an advanced solid tumor such as melanoma, head and neck, liver or kidney cancer. The V call is TRBV10-1, the J call TRBJ2-2; D gene ambiguous. The material was CD4+ or CD8+ T cells sorted from blood, obtained in a trial of the OX40 agonist ivuxolimab. In nucleotides, the CDR3 is TGCGCCAGCAGTGGGCCCGGGACCGGGGAGCTGTTTTTT. It specifies CASSGPGTGELFF.